Described below is a single T cell receptor (beta chain) sequence and its context. Its antigen is unknown. This sample stems from a study of cytomegalovirus exposure and HLA in healthy donors. Use of 60 Vbeta and 13 Jbeta primers characterized the PCR. Generated by immunoSEQ multiplex PCR, the TCRdb table keeps only in-frame clones and is missing some. Of nearly 200,000 clones in the sample, 70% to 80% are singletons; the top ten hold about 0.37%. Germline assignment: CDR1 SGHTA and CDR2 FQGNSA. V was pared by 3 bases and J by 8 bases, with 8 bases of the junction left unmatched. The CDR3 has 15 residues. Study-wide points: A later look showed TCR association rates differing by HLA locus, highest for DRB1 and lowest for HLA-C. As immune exposure information, only CMV serostatus was available. Cytomegalovirus-associated status was assigned to about 160 TCR beta chains. Most TCR beta V segments were productive about 87% or about 30% of the time in an earlier analysis.

What was sequenced was PBMCs. This TCR was sampled from a male donor in good health and CMV-seropositive. The chain carries TRBV7-2 and TRBJ2-1; 9 nucleotides line up with TRBD2. CDR3 in amino acids: CASSFGPSGIDEQFF. CDR3 DNA: TGTGCCAGCAGCTTTGGGCCTAGCGGGATCGATGAGCAGTTCTTC. Using reference TRBV7-2 and TRBJ2-1 for the parts outside the CDR3, the full variable domain is GAGVSQSPSNKVTEKGKDVELRCDPISGHTALYWYRQSLGQGLEFLIYFQGNSAPDKSGLPSDRFSAERTGGSVSTLTIQRTQQEDSAVYLCASSFGPSGIDEQFFGPGTRLTVL.